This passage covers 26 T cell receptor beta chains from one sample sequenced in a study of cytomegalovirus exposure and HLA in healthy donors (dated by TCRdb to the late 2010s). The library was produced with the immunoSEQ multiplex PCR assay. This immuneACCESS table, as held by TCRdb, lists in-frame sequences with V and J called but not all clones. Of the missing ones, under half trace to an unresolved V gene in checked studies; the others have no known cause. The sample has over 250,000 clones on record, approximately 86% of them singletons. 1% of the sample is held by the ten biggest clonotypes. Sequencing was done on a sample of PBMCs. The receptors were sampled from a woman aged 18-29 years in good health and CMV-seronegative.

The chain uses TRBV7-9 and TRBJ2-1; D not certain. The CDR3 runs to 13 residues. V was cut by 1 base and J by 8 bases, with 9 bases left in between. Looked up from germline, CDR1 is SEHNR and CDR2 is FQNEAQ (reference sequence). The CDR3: CASSLGASDEQFF. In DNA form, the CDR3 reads TGTGCCAGCAGCTTAGGTGCCAGCGATGAGCAGTTCTTC. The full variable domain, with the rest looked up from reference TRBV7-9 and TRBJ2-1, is DTGVSQNPRHKITKRGQNVTFRCDPISEHNRLYWYRQTLGQGPEFLTYFQNEAQLEKSRLLSDRFSAERPKGSFSTLEIQRTEQGDSAMYLCASSLGASDEQFFGPGTRLTVL.

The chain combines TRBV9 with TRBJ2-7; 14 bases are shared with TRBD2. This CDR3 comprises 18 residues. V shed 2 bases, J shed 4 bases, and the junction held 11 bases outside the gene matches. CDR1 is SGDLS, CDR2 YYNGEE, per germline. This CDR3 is CASSVGTSGRRLGYEQYF. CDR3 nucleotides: TGTGCCAGCAGCGTCGGGACTAGCGGGAGACGTCTGGGATACGAGCAGTACTTC.

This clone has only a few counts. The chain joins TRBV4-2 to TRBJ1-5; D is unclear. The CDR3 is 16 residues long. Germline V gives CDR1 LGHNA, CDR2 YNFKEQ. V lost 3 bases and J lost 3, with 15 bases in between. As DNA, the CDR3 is TGTGCCAGCAGCCAGACTAGAGGGAGCGACAATCAGCCCCAGCATTTT. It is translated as CASSQTRGSDNQPQHF.

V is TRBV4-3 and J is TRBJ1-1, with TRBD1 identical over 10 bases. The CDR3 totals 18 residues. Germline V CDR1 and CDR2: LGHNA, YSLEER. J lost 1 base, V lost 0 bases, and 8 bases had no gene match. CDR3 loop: CASSQDPTTGGPNTEAFF. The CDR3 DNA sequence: TGCGCCAGCAGCCAAGATCCCACGACAGGGGGCCCGAACACTGAAGCTTTCTTT.

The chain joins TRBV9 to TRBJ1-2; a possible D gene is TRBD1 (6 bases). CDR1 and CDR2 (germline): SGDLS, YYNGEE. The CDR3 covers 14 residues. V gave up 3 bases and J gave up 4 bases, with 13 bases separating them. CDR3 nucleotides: TGTGCCAGCAGCGGACCGGGACACATCTATGGCTACACCTTC. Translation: CASSGPGHIYGYTF.

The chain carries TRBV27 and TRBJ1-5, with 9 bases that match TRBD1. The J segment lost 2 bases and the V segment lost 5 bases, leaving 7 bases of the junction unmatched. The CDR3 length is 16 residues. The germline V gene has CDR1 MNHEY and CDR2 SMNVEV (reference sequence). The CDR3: CASSLQGAERNQPQHF. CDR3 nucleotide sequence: TGTGCCAGCAGTCTACAGGGGGCTGAGCGCAATCAGCCCCAGCATTTT.

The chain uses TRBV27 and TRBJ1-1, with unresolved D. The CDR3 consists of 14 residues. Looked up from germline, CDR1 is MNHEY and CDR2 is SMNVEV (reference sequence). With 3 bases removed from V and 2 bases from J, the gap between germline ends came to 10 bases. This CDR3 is CASSFGQPNTEAFF. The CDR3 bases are TGTGCCAGCAGTTTTGGGCAACCCAACACTGAAGCTTTCTTT.

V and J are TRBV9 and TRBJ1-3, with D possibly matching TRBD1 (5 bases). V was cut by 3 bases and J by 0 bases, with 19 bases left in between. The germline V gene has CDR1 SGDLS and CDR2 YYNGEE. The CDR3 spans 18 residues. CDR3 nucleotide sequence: TGTGCCAGCAGCGGGGGGGGAGGACTCCCAACCTCTGGAAACACCATATATTTT. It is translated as CASSGGGGLPTSGNTIYF.

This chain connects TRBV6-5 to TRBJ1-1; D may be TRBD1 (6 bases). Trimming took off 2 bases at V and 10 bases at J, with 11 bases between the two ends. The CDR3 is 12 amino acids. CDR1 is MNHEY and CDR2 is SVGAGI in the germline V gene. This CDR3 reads CASSYLQGAAFF. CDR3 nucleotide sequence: TGTGCCAGCAGTTACCTACAGGGAGCAGCTTTCTTT.

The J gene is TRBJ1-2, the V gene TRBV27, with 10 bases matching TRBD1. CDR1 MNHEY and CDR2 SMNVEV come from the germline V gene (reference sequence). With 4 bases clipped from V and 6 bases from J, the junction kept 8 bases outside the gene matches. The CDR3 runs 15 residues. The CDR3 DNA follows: TGTGCCAGCAGTTGGACAGGGGGTGATTCGGATGGCTACACCTTC. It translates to CASSWTGGDSDGYTF.

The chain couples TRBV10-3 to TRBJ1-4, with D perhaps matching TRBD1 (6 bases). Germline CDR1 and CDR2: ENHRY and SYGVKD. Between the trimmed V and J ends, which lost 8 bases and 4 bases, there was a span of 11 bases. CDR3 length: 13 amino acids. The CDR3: CAIHRELNEKLFF. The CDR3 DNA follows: TGTGCCATCCACAGGGAACTTAATGAAAAACTGTTTTTT.

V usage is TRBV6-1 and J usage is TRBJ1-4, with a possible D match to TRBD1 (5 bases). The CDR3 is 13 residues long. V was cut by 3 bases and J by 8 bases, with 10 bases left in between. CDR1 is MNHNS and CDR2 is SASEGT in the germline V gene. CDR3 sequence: CASSDRGVEKLFF. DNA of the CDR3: TGTGCCAGCAGTGATAGGGGCGTCGAAAAACTGTTTTTT.

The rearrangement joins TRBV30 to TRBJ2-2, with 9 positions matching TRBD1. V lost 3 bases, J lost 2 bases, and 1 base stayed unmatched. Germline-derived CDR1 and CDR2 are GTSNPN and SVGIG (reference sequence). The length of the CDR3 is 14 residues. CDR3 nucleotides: TGTGCCTGGAGGGGACAGGGTAACACCGGGGAGCTGTTTTTT. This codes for CAWRGQGNTGELFF.

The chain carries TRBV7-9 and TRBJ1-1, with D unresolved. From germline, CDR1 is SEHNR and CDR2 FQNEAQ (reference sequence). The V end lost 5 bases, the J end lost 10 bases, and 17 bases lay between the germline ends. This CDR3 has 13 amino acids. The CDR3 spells CASSLSPLESAFF. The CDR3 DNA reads TGTGCCAGCAGCCTATCACCACTGGAGTCAGCTTTCTTT.

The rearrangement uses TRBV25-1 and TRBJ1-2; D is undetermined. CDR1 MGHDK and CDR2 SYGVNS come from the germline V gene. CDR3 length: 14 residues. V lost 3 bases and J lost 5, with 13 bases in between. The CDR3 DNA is TGTGCCAGCAGTGACCACGCAAGAACTTATGGCTACACCTTC. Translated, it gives CASSDHARTYGYTF.

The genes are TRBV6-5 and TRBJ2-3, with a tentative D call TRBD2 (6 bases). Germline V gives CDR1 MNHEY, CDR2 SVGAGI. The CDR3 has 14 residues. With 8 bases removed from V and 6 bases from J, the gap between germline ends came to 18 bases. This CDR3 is CASSLGGESDTQYF. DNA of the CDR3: TGTGCCAGCTCTCTCGGGGGTGAGAGCGATACGCAGTATTTT.

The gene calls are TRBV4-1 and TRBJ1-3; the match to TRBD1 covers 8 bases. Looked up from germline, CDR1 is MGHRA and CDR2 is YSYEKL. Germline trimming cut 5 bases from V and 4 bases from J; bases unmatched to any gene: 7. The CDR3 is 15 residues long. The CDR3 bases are TGCGCCAGCAGCGCCCAGGGGGCGAAGGGAAACACCATATATTTT. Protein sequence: CASSAQGAKGNTIYF.

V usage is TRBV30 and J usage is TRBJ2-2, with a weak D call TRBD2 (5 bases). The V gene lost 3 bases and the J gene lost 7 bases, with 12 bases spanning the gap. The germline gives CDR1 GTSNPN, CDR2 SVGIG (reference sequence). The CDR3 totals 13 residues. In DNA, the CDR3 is TGTGCCTGGAGAAGACCTGCGGGCGGGGAGCTGTTTTTT. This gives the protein CAWRRPAGGELFF.

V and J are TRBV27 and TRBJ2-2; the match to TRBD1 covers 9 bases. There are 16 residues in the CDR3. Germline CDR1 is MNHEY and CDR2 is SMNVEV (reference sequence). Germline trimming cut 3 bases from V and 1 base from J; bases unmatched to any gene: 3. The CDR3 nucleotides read TGTGCCAGCAGTTTTTGGGGACAGGGGAACACCGGGGAGCTGTTTTTT. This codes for CASSFWGQGNTGELFF.

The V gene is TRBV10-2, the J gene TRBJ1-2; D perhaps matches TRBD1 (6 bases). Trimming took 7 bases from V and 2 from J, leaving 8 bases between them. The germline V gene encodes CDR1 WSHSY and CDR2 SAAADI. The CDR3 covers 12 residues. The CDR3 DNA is TGCGCCAGCAATACAGGGAACTATGGCTACACCTTC. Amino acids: CASNTGNYGYTF.

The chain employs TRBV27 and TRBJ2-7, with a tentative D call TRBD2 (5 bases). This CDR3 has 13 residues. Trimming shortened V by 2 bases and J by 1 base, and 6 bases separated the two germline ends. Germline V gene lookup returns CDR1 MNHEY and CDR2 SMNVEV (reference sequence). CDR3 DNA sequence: TGTGCCAGCAGTTTAAGGAGGTCCTACGAGCAGTACTTC. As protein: CASSLRRSYEQYF.

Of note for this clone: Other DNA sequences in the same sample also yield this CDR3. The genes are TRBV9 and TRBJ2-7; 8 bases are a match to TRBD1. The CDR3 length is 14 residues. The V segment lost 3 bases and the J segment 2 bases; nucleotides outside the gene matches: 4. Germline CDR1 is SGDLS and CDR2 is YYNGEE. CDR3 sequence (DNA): TGTGCCAGCAGCGCCGGACAGGGAACCTACGAGCAGTACTTC. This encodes CASSAGQGTYEQYF.

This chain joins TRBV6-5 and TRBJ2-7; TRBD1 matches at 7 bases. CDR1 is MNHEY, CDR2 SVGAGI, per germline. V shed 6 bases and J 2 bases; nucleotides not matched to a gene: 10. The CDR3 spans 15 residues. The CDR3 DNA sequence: TGTGCCAGCAGGGACCCCAGGGGGACGACCTACGAGCAGTACTTC. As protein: CASRDPRGTTYEQYF.

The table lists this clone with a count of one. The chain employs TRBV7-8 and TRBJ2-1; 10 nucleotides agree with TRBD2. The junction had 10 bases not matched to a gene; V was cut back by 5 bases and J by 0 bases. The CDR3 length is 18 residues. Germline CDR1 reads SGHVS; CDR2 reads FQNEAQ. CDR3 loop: CASSPPRLAGTSYNEQFF. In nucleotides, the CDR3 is TGTGCCAGCAGCCCGCCGCGACTAGCGGGTACCTCCTACAATGAGCAGTTCTTC. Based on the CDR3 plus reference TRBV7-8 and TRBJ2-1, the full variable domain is GAGVSQSPRYKVAKRGQDVALRCDPISGHVSLFWYQQALGQGPEFLTYFQNEAQLDKSGLPSDRFFAERPEGSVSTLKIQRTQQEDSAVYLCASSPPRLAGTSYNEQFFGPGTRLTVL.

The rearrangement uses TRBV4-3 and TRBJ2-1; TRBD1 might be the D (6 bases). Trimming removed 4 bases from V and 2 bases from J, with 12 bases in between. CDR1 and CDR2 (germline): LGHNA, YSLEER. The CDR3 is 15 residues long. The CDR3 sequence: CASSLYRVAYNEQFF. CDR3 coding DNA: TGCGCCAGCAGCCTTTACAGGGTTGCCTACAATGAGCAGTTCTTC.

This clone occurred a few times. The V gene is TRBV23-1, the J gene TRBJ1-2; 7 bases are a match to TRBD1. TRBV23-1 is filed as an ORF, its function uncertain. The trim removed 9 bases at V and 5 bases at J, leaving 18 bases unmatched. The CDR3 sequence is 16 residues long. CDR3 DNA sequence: TGCGCCAGAAAAGAGCCGGGACAGCCAAGGGAGTATGGCTACACCTTC. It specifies CARKEPGQPREYGYTF.